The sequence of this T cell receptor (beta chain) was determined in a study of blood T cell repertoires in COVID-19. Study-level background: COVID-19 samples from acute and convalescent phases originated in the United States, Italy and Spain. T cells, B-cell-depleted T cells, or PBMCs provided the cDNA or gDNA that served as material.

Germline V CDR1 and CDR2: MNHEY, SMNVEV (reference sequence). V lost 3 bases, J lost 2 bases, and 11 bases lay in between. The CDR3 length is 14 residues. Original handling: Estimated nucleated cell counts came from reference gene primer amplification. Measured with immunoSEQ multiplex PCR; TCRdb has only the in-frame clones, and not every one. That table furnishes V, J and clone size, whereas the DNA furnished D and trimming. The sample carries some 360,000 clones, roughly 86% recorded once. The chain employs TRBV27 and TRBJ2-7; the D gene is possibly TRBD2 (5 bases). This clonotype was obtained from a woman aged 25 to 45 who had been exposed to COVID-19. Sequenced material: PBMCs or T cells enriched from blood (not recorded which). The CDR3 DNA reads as TGTGCCAGCAGTTTCTCAAGCGGAACCTACGAGCAGTACTTC. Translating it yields CASSFSSGTYEQYF.